The next 16 T cell receptor beta chains were all read from a single sample in a study of blood T cells in healthy people across ages. The authors ran a second PCR of 7 to 11 cycles using a sample-barcoded 5' primer and a J-beta primer mix. TCRdb re-called the 5' RACE reads through MiXCR, storing one row per CDR3 protein. The data hold around 750,000 distinct CDR3 sequences, with 40% to 65% observed a single time. The specimen sequenced was blood. These receptors all come from a man of 80 years or more in good health.

This chain connects TRBV28 to TRBJ1-2, with D perhaps matching TRBD1 (5 bases). V was shortened by 4 bases and J by 8 bases, with 17 bases between the two germline ends. Germline loops: CDR1 MDHEN, CDR2 SYDVKM. The CDR3 extends over 14 amino acids. CDR3 amino acids: CASSSPSGPAGYTF. DNA for the CDR3: TGTGCCAGCAGTTCCCCTTCGGGACCTGCGGGCTACACCTTC.

The rearrangement uses TRBV9 and TRBJ2-7; no definite D call. Germline V gene sequence: CDR1 SGDLS, CDR2 YYNGEE. This CDR3 is built from 14 residues. Trimming cost V 4 bases and J 1 base, with 12 bases left between them. The CDR3 sequence: CASSLGPVSYEQYF. The CDR3 bases are TGTGCCAGCAGCCTAGGCCCGGTTTCCTACGAGCAGTACTTC.

This clonotype turned up a few times. This sequence joins TRBV5-1 and TRBJ2-7; D is perhaps TRBD2 (5 bases). This CDR3 has 15 amino acids. The germline V gene has CDR1 SGHRS and CDR2 YFSETQ. V lost 4 bases and J 3 bases, leaving 17 bases between the germline ends. CDR3 in amino acids: CASSLNSAGYYEQYF. For the CDR3, the DNA is TGCGCCAGCAGCCTCAACTCGGCGGGCTACTACGAGCAGTACTTC.

The chain joins TRBV6-5 to TRBJ2-1; TRBD2 might be the D (7 bases). The CDR3 consists of 14 residues. The V end lost 7 bases, the J end lost 0 bases, and 10 bases lay between the germline ends. CDR1 and CDR2 (germline): MNHEY, SVGAGI. The CDR3 region is CASTGGDSYNEQFF. CDR3 sequence (DNA): TGTGCCAGCACGGGGGGCGACTCCTACAATGAGCAGTTCTTC.

This clonotype was seen a handful of times. The chain has TRBV2 and TRBJ2-3; 11 bases map to TRBD2. The CDR3 runs 15 residues. V shed 4 bases, J shed 6 bases, and the junction held 6 bases outside the gene matches. The germline V gene encodes CDR1 SNHLY and CDR2 FYNNEI. The CDR3 region has the DNA TGTGCCAGCAGTGGGCTAGCGGGAGGAGGTGATACGCAGTATTTT. Translating it yields CASSGLAGGGDTQYF.

This rearrangement joins TRBV18 to TRBJ2-4; TRBD1 aligns across 10 bases. Near its end, the DNA agrees better with TRBJ2-7, so the J call may be wrong. The CDR3 has 16 amino acids. CDR1 and CDR2 (germline): KGHSH, LQKENI. The CDR3 DNA reads as TGTGCCAGCTCACTTGGGACAGGGGTTTTGACCTACGAGCAGTACTTC. Protein sequence: CASSLGTGVLTYEQYF.

V usage is TRBV9 and J usage is TRBJ1-1; the D gene is possibly TRBD1 (6 bases). The V and J ends lost 4 bases and 0 bases respectively, with 10 bases between them. Germline assignment: CDR1 SGDLS and CDR2 YYNGEE. The CDR3 has 14 amino acids. The CDR3, as DNA: TGTGCCAGCAGCCGGGACATCATGAACACTGAAGCTTTCTTT. It specifies CASSRDIMNTEAFF.

This clonotype has just a few counts. V gene TRBV11-2 combines with J gene TRBJ1-2; 12 bases agree with TRBD1. CDR3 length: 14 residues. Germline V gene lookup returns CDR1 SGHAT and CDR2 FQNNGV. Trimming cost V 1 base and J 8 bases; bases outside gene matches: 2. The CDR3, as DNA: TGTGCCAGCAGCTTAGGGGACAGGGGGCGCGGCTACACCTTC. Translation: CASSLGDRGRGYTF.

The sample holds a few counts of this clonotype. This sequence joins TRBV12-3 or TRBV12-4 and TRBJ2-7, with no clear D. V lost 10 bases to trimming and J lost 2 bases, with 15 bases between them. The CDR3 runs 13 residues. DNA of the CDR3: TGTGCCACCGTGTCTGACAAGACCTACGAGCAGTACTTC. Translation gives CATVSDKTYEQYF.

The rearrangement uses TRBV12-3 or TRBV12-4 and TRBJ2-1; D is ambiguous. This CDR3 spans 14 amino acids. Trimming left V 3 bases short and J 0 bases short, with 6 bases between. The CDR3 region is CASSFYSSYNEQFF. The CDR3, as DNA: TGTGCCAGCAGTTTTTACAGCTCCTACAATGAGCAGTTCTTC.

This rearrangement joins TRBV5-1 to TRBJ2-5; TRBD1 matches 7 bases. Germline V gene lookup returns CDR1 SGHRS and CDR2 YFSETQ. The J segment lost 2 bases and the V segment lost 3 bases, leaving 7 bases of the junction unmatched. The length of the CDR3 is 15 residues. DNA for the CDR3: TGCGCCAGCAGCTCGGATCCAGGGGGTCAAGAGACCCAGTACTTC. Translated: CASSSDPGGQETQYF.

To note about this clonotype: This sequence may be a read error, since a much larger clone differs from it by one base. The rearrangement joins TRBV29-1 to TRBJ2-1; 9 nucleotides match TRBD1. Germline V gene lookup returns CDR1 SQVTM and CDR2 ANQGSEA. This CDR3 is built from 12 residues. CDR3 sequence: CNFGTGYNEQFF. The CDR3 region has the DNA TGCAACTTCGGGACAGGGTACAATGAGCAGTTCTTC.

This chain links TRBV20-1 with TRBJ2-1; no firm D call. From germline, CDR1 is DFQATT and CDR2 SNEGSKA (reference sequence). The CDR3 consists of 18 residues. Trimming left V 0 bases short and J 0 bases short, with 18 bases between. CDR3 bases: TGCAGTGCTAGAGAACTATGGACCGGATCCAGCTCCTACAATGAGCAGTTCTTC. Its protein product is CSARELWTGSSSYNEQFF.

The V call is TRBV20-1, the J call TRBJ2-4, with D possibly matching TRBD1 (5 bases). Gene TRBJ2-7 matches the end of the DNA better, so the J call may be wrong. This CDR3 spans 13 amino acids. Germline CDR1 and CDR2: DFQATT and SNEGSKA (reference sequence). The CDR3 region is CSALGQGSNEQYF. CDR3 sequence (DNA): TGCAGTGCCCTGGGGCAGGGAAGCAACGAGCAGTACTTC.

CDR3 sequence (DNA): TGCGCCAGCAGCCTAGGACAGATATTGAACACTGAAGCTTTCTTT. Its translation is CASSLGQILNTEAFF. The chain carries TRBV5-1 and TRBJ1-1, with a tentative D call TRBD1 (6 bases). Trimming left V 4 bases short and J 0 bases short, with 13 bases between. Germline CDR1 reads SGHRS; CDR2 reads YFSETQ. The CDR3 contains 15 residues.

V usage is TRBV7-2 and J usage is TRBJ2-5; TRBD2 is a possible D gene (6 bases). From germline, CDR1 is SGHTA and CDR2 FQGNSA. V was cut by 4 bases and J by 4 bases, with 16 bases left in between. CDR3 length: 15 amino acids. CDR3 in amino acids: CASSSPGRRGETQYF. CDR3 nucleotides: TGTGCCAGCAGCTCTCCGGGGCGGAGGGGAGAGACCCAGTACTTC.